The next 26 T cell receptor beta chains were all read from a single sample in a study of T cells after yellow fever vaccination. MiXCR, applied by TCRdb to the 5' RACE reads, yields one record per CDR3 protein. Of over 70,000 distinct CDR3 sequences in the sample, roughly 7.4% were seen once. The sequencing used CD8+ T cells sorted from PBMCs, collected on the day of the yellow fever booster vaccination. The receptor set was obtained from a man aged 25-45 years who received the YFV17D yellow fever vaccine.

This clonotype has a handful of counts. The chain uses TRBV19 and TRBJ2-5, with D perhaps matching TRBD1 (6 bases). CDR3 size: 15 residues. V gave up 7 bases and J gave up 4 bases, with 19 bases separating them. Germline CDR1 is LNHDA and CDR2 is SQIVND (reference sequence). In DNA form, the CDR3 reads TGTGCCAGTACCTCGGGACAAAGGGTACCAGAGACCCAGTACTTC. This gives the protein CASTSGQRVPETQYF.

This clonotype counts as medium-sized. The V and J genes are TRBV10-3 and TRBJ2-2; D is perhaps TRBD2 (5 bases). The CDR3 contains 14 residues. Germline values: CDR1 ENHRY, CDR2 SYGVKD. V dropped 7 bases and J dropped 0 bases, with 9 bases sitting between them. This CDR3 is CAIMRETNTGELFF. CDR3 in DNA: TGTGCCATCATGAGGGAGACGAACACCGGGGAGCTGTTTTTT.

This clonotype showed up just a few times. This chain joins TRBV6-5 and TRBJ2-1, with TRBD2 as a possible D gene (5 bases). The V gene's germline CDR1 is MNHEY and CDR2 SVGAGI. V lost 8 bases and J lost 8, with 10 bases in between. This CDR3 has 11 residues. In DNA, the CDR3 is TGTGCCAGCCGTAGCGTATATGAGCAGTTCTTC. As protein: CASRSVYEQFF.

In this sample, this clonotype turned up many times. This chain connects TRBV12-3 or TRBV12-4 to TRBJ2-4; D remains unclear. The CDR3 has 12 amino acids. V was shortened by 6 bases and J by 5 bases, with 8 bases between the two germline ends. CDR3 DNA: TGTGCCAGCAGGGGGTGGGAAAACATTCAGTACTTC. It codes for CASRGWENIQYF.

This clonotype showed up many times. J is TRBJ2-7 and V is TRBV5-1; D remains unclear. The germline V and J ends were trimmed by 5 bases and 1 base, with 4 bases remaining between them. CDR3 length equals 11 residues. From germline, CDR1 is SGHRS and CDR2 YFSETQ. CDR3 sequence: CASRESYEQYF. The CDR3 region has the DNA TGCGCCAGCAGGGAATCCTACGAGCAGTACTTC.

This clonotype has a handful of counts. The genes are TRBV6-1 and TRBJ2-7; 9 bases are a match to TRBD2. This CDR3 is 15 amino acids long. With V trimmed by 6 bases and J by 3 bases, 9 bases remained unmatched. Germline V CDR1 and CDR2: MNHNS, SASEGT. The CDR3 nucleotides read TGTGCCAGCAGAGACCCACTAGCGGGCTACTACGAGCAGTACTTC. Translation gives CASRDPLAGYYEQYF.

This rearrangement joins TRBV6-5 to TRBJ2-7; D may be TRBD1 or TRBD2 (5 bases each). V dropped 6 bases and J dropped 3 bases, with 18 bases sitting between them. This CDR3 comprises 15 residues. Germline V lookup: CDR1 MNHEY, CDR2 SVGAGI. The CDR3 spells CASSRALFGVYEQYF. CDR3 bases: TGTGCCAGCAGCAGGGCCCTGTTCGGGGTCTACGAGCAGTACTTC.

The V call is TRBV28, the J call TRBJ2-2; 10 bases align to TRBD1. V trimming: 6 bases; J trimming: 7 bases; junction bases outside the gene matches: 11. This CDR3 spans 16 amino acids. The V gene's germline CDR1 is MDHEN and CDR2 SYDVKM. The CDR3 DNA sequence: TGTGCCAGCAGGTTTATTGGGACAGGGGCGGACGGGGAGCTGTTTTTT. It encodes CASRFIGTGADGELFF.

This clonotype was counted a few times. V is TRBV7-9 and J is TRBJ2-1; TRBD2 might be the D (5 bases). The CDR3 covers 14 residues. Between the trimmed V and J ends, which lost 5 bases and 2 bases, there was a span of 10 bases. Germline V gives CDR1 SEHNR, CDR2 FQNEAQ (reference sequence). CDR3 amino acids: CASSPSLAYNEQFF. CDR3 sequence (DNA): TGTGCCAGCAGCCCTAGCCTTGCCTACAATGAGCAGTTCTTC.

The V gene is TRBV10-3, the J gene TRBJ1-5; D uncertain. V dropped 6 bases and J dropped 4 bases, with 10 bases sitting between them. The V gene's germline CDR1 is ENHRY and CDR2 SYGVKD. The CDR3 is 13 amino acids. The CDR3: CAIRAGSNQPQHF. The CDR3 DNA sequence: TGTGCCATCAGAGCCGGCAGTAATCAGCCCCAGCATTTT.

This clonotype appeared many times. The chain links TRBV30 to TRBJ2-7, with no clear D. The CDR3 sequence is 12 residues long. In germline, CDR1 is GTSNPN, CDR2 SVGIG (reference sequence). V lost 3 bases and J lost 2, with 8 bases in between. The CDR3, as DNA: TGTGCCTGGAGGGTCACGACCTACGAGCAGTACTTC. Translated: CAWRVTTYEQYF.

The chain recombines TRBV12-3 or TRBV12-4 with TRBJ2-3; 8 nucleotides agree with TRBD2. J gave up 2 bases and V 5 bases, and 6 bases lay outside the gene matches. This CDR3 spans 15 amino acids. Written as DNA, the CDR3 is TGTGCCAGCAGTCGGACTAGCAGCTACACAGATACGCAGTATTTT. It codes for CASSRTSSYTDTQYF.

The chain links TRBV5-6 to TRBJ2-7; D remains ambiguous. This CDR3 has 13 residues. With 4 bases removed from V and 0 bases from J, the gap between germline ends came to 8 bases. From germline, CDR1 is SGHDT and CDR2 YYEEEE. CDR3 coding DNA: TGTGCCAGCAGCCAGATAATCTCCTACGAGCAGTACTTC. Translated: CASSQIISYEQYF.

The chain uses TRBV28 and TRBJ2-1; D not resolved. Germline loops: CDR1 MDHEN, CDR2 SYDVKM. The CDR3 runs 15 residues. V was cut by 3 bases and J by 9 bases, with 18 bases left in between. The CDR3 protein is CASSFGNVVSSEQFF. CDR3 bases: TGTGCCAGCAGTTTTGGGAATGTTGTATCGAGTGAGCAGTTCTTC.

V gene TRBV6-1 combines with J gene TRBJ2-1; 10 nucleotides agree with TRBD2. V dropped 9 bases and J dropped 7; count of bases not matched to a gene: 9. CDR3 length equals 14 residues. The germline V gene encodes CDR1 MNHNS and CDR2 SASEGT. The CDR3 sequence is CASSQLAGTNEQFF. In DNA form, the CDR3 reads TGTGCCAGTTCACAACTAGCGGGAACGAATGAGCAGTTCTTC.

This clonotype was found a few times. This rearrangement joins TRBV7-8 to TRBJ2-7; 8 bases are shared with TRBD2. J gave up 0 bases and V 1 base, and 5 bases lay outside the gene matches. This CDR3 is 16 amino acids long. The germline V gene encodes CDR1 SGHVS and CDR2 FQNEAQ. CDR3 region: CASSLERGTSSYEQYF. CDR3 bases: TGTGCCAGCAGCTTAGAGAGAGGGACTAGCTCCTACGAGCAGTACTTC.

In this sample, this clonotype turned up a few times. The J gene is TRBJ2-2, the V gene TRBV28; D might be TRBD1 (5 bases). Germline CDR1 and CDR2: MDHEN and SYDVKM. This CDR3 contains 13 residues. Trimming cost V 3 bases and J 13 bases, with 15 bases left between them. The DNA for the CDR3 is TGTGCCAGCAGTTTTTCGGCAGGGTTTGTGCTGTTTTTT. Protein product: CASSFSAGFVLFF.

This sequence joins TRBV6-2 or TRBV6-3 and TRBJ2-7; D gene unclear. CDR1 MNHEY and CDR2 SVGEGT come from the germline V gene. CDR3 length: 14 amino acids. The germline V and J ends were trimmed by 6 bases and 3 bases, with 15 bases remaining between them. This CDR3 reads CASSLAAAYYEQYF. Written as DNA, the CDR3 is TGTGCCAGCAGCCTGGCTGCAGCGTACTACGAGCAGTACTTC.

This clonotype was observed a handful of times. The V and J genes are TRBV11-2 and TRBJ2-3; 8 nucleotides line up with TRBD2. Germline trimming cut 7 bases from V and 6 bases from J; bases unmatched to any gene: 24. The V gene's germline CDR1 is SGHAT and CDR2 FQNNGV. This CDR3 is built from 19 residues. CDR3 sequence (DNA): TGTGCCAGCATTAGTGGGCGGACTTTAGCGGGACCTGACGGGGATACGCAGTATTTT. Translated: CASISGRTLAGPDGDTQYF.

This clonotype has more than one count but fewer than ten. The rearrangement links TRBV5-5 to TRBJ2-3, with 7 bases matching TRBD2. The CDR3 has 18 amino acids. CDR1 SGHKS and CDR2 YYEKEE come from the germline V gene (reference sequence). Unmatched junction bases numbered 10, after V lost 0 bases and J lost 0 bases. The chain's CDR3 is CASSLVVLTSWSTDTQYF. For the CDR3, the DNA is TGTGCCAGCAGCTTGGTAGTATTGACTAGCTGGAGCACAGATACGCAGTATTTT.

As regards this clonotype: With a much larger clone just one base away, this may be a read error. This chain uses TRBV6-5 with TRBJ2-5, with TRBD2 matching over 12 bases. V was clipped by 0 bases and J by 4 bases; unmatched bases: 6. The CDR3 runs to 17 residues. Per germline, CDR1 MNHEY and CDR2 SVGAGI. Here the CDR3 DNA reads TGTGCCAGCAGTTACTCGAGTCTAGCGGGAGGGGTAGAGACCCAGTACTTC. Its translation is CASSYSSLAGGVETQYF.

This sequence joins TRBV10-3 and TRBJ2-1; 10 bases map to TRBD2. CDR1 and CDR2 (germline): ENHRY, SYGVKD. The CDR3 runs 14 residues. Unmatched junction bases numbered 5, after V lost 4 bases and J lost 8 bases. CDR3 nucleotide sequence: TGTGCCATCAGTGCTCCTAGCGGGAGCTATGAGCAGTTCTTC. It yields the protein CAISAPSGSYEQFF.

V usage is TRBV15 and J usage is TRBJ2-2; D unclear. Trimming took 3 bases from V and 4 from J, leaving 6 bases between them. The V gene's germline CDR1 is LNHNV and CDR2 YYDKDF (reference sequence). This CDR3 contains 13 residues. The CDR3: CATSSHTTGELFF. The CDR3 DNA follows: TGTGCCACCAGCAGTCATACCACCGGGGAGCTGTTTTTT.

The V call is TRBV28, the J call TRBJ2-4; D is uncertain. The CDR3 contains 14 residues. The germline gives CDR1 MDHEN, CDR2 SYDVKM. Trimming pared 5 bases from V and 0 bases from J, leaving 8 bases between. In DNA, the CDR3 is TGTGCCAGCAGTCTAATACTAGCCAAAAACATTCAGTACTTC. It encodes CASSLILAKNIQYF.

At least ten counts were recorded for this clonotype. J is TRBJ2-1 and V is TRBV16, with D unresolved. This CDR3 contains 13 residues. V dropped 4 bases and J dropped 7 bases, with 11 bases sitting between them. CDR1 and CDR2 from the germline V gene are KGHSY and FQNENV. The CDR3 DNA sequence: TGTGCCAGCAGCCCTCTCTTGGGGAATGAGCAGTTCTTC. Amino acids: CASSPLLGNEQFF.

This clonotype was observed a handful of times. CDR3 sequence: CANHGGYRRTSSYEQYF. In DNA form, the CDR3 reads TGCGCCAACCATGGAGGGTATAGGAGGACGAGCTCCTACGAGCAGTACTTC. The chain uses TRBV10-2 and TRBJ2-7, with D possibly matching TRBD2 (6 bases). V was shortened by 10 bases and J by 0 bases, with 25 bases between the two germline ends. Germline CDR1 is WSHSY and CDR2 is SAAADI. The CDR3 runs to 17 residues.